This is a list of T cell receptor beta chains from one sample in a study of T-cell memory formation after mild COVID-19. TCRdb ran MiXCR on the 5' RACE reads and lists one entry per CDR3 protein. The data hold 350,000 to 500,000 distinct CDR3 sequences, with 23% observed a single time. Sequencing was performed on PBMCs or a T cell subset sorted from them (not recorded which). The receptors come from an adult woman who had mild COVID-19 (a few samples of this study predate the infection). Cell type and time point are not known. The CDR3 runs from the conserved cysteine through the conserved F or W. Fields, in order: V gene, CDR3 length, clone size, D gene, J gene, CDR3 DNA, CDR3 protein. The D gene is left open where the match is weak. Some rows have no size entry. The others give once, few or many, or a class for an expanded clone.

TRBV5-1	15	NA	TRBD2	TRBJ2-3	TGCGCCAGCAGAACTAGCGGGTCAAGCACAGATACGCAGTATTTT	CASRTSGSSTDTQYF
TRBV7-7	14	NA	TRBD1	TRBJ2-3	TGTGCCAGCAGCCGACAGGGACAGATGGATACGCAGTATTTT	CASSRQGQMDTQYF
TRBV2	15	NA	TRBD2	TRBJ2-1	TGTGCCAGCAGTGATTTGGCTAGCGGCAACAATGAGCAGTTCTTC	CASSDLASGNNEQFF
TRBV12-3/TRBV12-4	15	NA	NA	TRBJ2-7	TGTGCCAGCAGTTTAACGGGCAGTCGCTCCTACGAGCAGTACTTC	CASSLTGSRSYEQYF
TRBV2	12	NA	TRBD1	TRBJ1-4	TGTGCCAGCAATCAGGGGGGCGAAAAACTGTTTTTT	CASNQGGEKLFF
TRBV7-8	12	NA	NA	TRBJ1-2	TGTGCCAGCGGCCTCTCGGGGGGTGGCTACACCTTC	CASGLSGGGYTF
TRBV12-3/TRBV12-4	13	NA	NA	TRBJ1-5	TGTGCCAGCAGTCAAGCGGGCGATCAGCCCCAGCATTTT	CASSQAGDQPQHF
TRBV12-3/TRBV12-4	12	NA	NA	TRBJ1-2	TGTGCCAGCAGCCGGCGACCCTATGGCTACACCTTC	CASSRRPYGYTF
TRBV7-8	16	many	TRBD2	TRBJ2-3	TGTGCCAGCAGCTCGGGACTAGCGGGGGGGACAGATACGCAGTATTTT	CASSSGLAGGTDTQYF
TRBV6-5	15	NA	TRBD2	TRBJ2-1	TGTGCCAGCAGTTTTGCGACTAGCCGATACAATGAGCAGTTCTTC	CASSFATSRYNEQFF
TRBV29-1	15	many	TRBD2	TRBJ2-2	TGCAGCGTTGAGAGCGGGGACTTATACACCGGGGAGCTGTTTTTT	CSVESGDLYTGELFF
TRBV20-1	12	few	TRBD1	TRBJ2-7	TGCAGCGGGGGACAGGGTATTTACGAGCAGTACTTC	CSGGQGIYEQYF
TRBV12-3/TRBV12-4	13	NA	NA	TRBJ2-2	TGTGCCAGCACACCACGGGGCACAGGGGAGCTGTTTTTT	CASTPRGTGELFF
TRBV7-2	11	few	NA	TRBJ2-1	TGTGCCAGCAGCTCGTCTATTGAGCAGTTCTTC	CASSSSIEQFF
TRBV6-4	13	few	NA	TRBJ1-2	TGTGCCAGCAGTGACGGATGGGGCGGTGGCTACACCTTC	CASSDGWGGGYTF
TRBV7-2	14	few	TRBD2	TRBJ2-7	TGTGCCAGCAGCTTGTGGGGCGGGAGCTACGAGCAGTACTTC	CASSLWGGSYEQYF
TRBV2	14	once	NA	TRBJ2-1	TGTGCCAGCAATCCCCGGGACGGTGGCAATGAGCAGTTCTTC	CASNPRDGGNEQFF
TRBV19	15	NA	NA	TRBJ1-1	TGTGCCAGTAGCCCCCCGGGCAGGGGGAACACTGAAGCTTTCTTT	CASSPPGRGNTEAFF
TRBV11-3	16	few	TRBD2	TRBJ2-3	TGTGCCAGCAGACCCATAGCGGGAGGTGGGGCAGATACGCAGTATTTT	CASRPIAGGGADTQYF
TRBV4-2	16	NA	NA	TRBJ1-2	TGTGCCAGCAGCCGGAGGGCCTTGGACGGGGTCTATGGCTACACCTTC	CASSRRALDGVYGYTF
TRBV6-5	12	few	NA	TRBJ1-1	TGTGCCAGCAGTTCGAGTGCTACTGAAGCTTTCTTT	CASSSSATEAFF
TRBV7-9	17	few	TRBD1	TRBJ2-3	TGTGCCAGCAGCTTAGCGCAGGGACAGGGAAGCACAGATACGCAGTATTTT	CASSLAQGQGSTDTQYF
TRBV7-8	15	NA	NA	TRBJ1-4	TGTGCCAGCAGTCGATCTTCCGGGCCTGGCGAAAAACTGTTTTTT	CASSRSSGPGEKLFF
TRBV12-3/TRBV12-4	13	NA	NA	TRBJ2-5	TGTGCCAGCAGTCGGGAACGTCAAGAGACCCAGTACTTC	CASSRERQETQYF
TRBV6-5	14	NA	TRBD2	TRBJ2-1	TGTGCCAGCAGTCCCGCGGGGGTCCCTTGGGAGCAGTTCTTC	CASSPAGVPWEQFF
TRBV12-3/TRBV12-4	15	many	TRBD2	TRBJ2-3	TGTGCCAGCAGTTTGAGCGGGAGGGCTCTGGATACGCAGTATTTT	CASSLSGRALDTQYF
TRBV6-1	14	NA	TRBD1	TRBJ1-2	TGTGCCAGCAAAGGGGAGGGGGCAGCGTACGGCTACACCTTC	CASKGEGAAYGYTF
TRBV30	12	few	TRBD2	TRBJ2-1	TGTGCCTGGAGGGCTAGCGGGAGAGAGCAGTTCTTC	CAWRASGREQFF
TRBV7-2	15	NA	TRBD1	TRBJ2-5	TGTGCCAGCAGCACTTTCGGGACAGCCAAAGAGACCCAGTACTTC	CASSTFGTAKETQYF
TRBV27	13	few	TRBD1	TRBJ2-7	TGTGCCAGCAGTTTATTGGGACAGGGGGAGCAGTACTTC	CASSLLGQGEQYF
TRBV5-5	14	few	NA	TRBJ2-7	TGTGCCAGCAGCTTTGACAGGAAGACCTACGAGCAGTACTTC	CASSFDRKTYEQYF
TRBV12-3/TRBV12-4	13	NA	NA	TRBJ2-2	TGTGCCAGCAGTTGGCGGAACACCGGGGAGCTGTTTTTT	CASSWRNTGELFF
TRBV4-3	14	few	NA	TRBJ2-5	TGCGCCAGCAGTTCTAGCGTATTCCAAGAGACCCAGTACTTC	CASSSSVFQETQYF
TRBV27	13	few	NA	TRBJ2-3	TGTGCCAGCAGTTCGCATCGCACAGATACGCAGTATTTT	CASSSHRTDTQYF
TRBV9	18	NA	TRBD2	TRBJ2-5	TGTGCCAGCAGCGTAAGGGCGGGGGGCTTGGATTGGAGAGAGACCCAGTACTTC	CASSVRAGGLDWRETQYF
TRBV25-1	15	few	NA	TRBJ2-2	TGTGCCAGCACCCTAGGCGGGGACTCCTCCGGGGAGCTGTTTTTT	CASTLGGDSSGELFF
TRBV7-6	15	many	NA	TRBJ2-3	TGTGCCAGCAGCCGGAGCACGGGTTTCACAGATACGCAGTATTTT	CASSRSTGFTDTQYF
TRBV20-1	13	few	NA	TRBJ2-5	TGCAGTGCTAGCGGGCAAGTCCAAGAGACCCAGTACTTC	CSASGQVQETQYF
TRBV4-1	18	NA	NA	TRBJ2-5	TGCGCCAGCAGCCAAGTATACAGGGAAGAGGGGCAAGGGGAGACCCAGTACTTC	CASSQVYREEGQGETQYF
TRBV6-1	14	NA	NA	TRBJ1-1	TGTGCCAGCAGTGAAACAGGGTCTGGGACTGAAGCTTTCTTT	CASSETGSGTEAFF
TRBV20-1	17	many	TRBD1	TRBJ2-3	TGCAGTGCTAGAGGGGTTTATGTAGGGGGCAGGACAGATACGCAGTATTTT	CSARGVYVGGRTDTQYF
TRBV3-1	15	NA	TRBD1	TRBJ2-6	TGTGCCAGCAGCCAAGGGACAGGTGGGGCCAACGTCCTGACTTTC	CASSQGTGGANVLTF
TRBV7-3	15	NA	NA	TRBJ1-6	TGTGCCAGCAGCCTAGGCCCGGGGCAGAATTCACCCCTCCACTTT	CASSLGPGQNSPLHF
TRBV12-3/TRBV12-4	13	NA	NA	TRBJ1-5	TGTGCCAGCAGTTTTTCTGGGGATCAGCCCCAGCATTTT	CASSFSGDQPQHF
TRBV11-3	15	NA	NA	TRBJ2-5	TGTGCCAGCAGCTACGGCGGGTTACCCCAAGAGACCCAGTACTTC	CASSYGGLPQETQYF
TRBV7-2	15	NA	NA	TRBJ2-1	TGTGCCAGCAGCTTAGTCAGGAGCGGATCCAATGAGCAGTTCTTC	CASSLVRSGSNEQFF
TRBV5-1	12	many	NA	TRBJ2-1	TGCGCCAGCCGTTTTGGGGAATTGGAGCAGTTCTTC	CASRFGELEQFF
TRBV13	14	few	TRBD1	TRBJ2-7	TGTGCCAGCAGCTACAGGACAGGGGGCTACGAGCAGTACTTC	CASSYRTGGYEQYF
TRBV4-2	15	NA	NA	TRBJ2-3	TGTGCCAGCAGCCAAGTCTGGGGGCGGGCAGATACGCAGTATTTT	CASSQVWGRADTQYF
TRBV7-6	14	few	NA	TRBJ2-7	TGTGCCAGCAGCTTAGAAAAAACGGGGTACGAGCAGTACTTC	CASSLEKTGYEQYF
TRBV7-2	13	NA	NA	TRBJ1-6	TGTGCCAGCAGGTCGGGGGGAGTTTCACCCCTCCACTTT	CASRSGGVSPLHF
TRBV6-5	16	NA	TRBD2	TRBJ2-3	TGTGCCAGCAGTTTAACTAGCGGAGTTAGCACAGATACGCAGTATTTT	CASSLTSGVSTDTQYF
TRBV5-1	13	NA	TRBD1	TRBJ1-2	TGCGCCAGCAGTTCGGACAGGGCCGATGGCTACACCTTC	CASSSDRADGYTF